A selection of T cell receptor beta chains follows, all from one sample in a study of vaccination and CD4 T cells after COVID-19. These TCRs' antigens remain unknown. Each CDR3 protein gets one entry after TCRdb re-called the PCR reads with MiXCR. Here the sample spans 23,000 or so distinct CDR3 sequences, around 30% being singletons. The sample in question was CD4+ T cells from blood, cultured in vitro, obtained about 7 months after SARS-CoV-2 vaccination. The receptors were gathered from a human donor who had recovered from COVID-19. Each CDR3 is given with its conserved first and last residue. D genes are given only for firm matches. Expanded clones get a size class; other rows say once, few or many, or leave the size out.

.,15,few,TRBV4-3,TRBJ2-7,TGCGCCAGCAGCCAAGGGGGGGGCGGAGCCTACGAGCAGTACTTC,CASSQGGGGAYEQYF
TRBD2,15,.,TRBV7-9,TRBJ2-1,TGTGCCAGCAGCTTAATAGCGGGGACCGACAATGAGCAGTTCTTC,CASSLIAGTDNEQFF
.,14,once,TRBV11-1,TRBJ2-3,TGTGCCAGCAGCTTAGACTGGCTCACAGATACGCAGTATTTT,CASSLDWLTDTQYF
.,13,.,TRBV20-1,TRBJ2-7,TGCAGTGCTAGACTCACGGGGCTCTACGAGCAGTACTTC,CSARLTGLYEQYF
.,13,.,TRBV28,TRBJ2-2,TGTGCCAGCCGAACTGCGAACACCAGGGAGCTGTTTTTT,CASRTANTRELFF
TRBD1,12,.,TRBV5-5,TRBJ1-1,TGTGCCAGCAGACCCGACAGGGGCGAAGCTTTCTTT,CASRPDRGEAFF
.,14,few,TRBV20-1,TRBJ1-2,TGCAGTGCTACACCTCGGGGGAGGAACTATGGCTACACCTTC,CSATPRGRNYGYTF
.,12,once,TRBV12-3/TRBV12-4,TRBJ2-1,TGTGCCAGCAGTCCTCGCTATGAATGGCAGTTCTTC,CASSPRYEWQFF
.,14,.,TRBV2,TRBJ2-3,TGTGCCAGCAGTGAAGGGATGGGCACAGATACGCAGTATTTT,CASSEGMGTDTQYF
.,13,.,TRBV6-1,TRBJ2-7,TGTGCCAGCGCGCAATGCGCCGCGTGCGAGCAGTACTTC,CASAQCAACEQYF
TRBD1,15,.,TRBV5-1,TRBJ1-6,TGCGCCAGCAGCTTGGACAGGGGGCGCGATTCACCCCTCCACTTT,CASSLDRGRDSPLHF
.,15,.,TRBV20-1,TRBJ1-5,TGCAGTGCTAGCAAAGGTGGTTATAGCAATCAGCCCCAGCATTTT,CSASKGGYSNQPQHF
.,14,.,TRBV27,TRBJ1-5,TGTGCCAGCAGCCGGACAGATAGAAATCAGCCCCAGCATTTT,CASSRTDRNQPQHF
.,13,.,TRBV7-2,TRBJ2-3,TGTGCCAGCAGCCAAAGGTCCGGAGATACGCAGTATTTT,CASSQRSGDTQYF
.,12,.,TRBV28,TRBJ1-2,TGTGCCAGCAGGACAGCCGGAAATGGCTACACCTTC,CASRTAGNGYTF
TRBD1,20,medium-sized,TRBV20-1,TRBJ1-2,TGCAGTGCTAGTTACCCCCCGAAGCCAGAGACAGGGATGAATACGGACGGCTACACCTTC,CSASYPPKPETGMNTDGYTF
.,14,few,TRBV7-2,TRBJ2-1,TGTGCCAGCAGCTTGCTAGCGAGCTACAATGAGCAGTTCTTC,CASSLLASYNEQFF
.,14,.,TRBV4-3,TRBJ1-1,TGCGCCAGCAGCCAAGATTACCGGAACACTGAAGCTTTCTTT,CASSQDYRNTEAFF
.,16,.,TRBV7-3,TRBJ2-3,TGTGCCAGCAGCTCAAGGGGGGACACCCGCACAGATACGCAGTATTTT,CASSSRGDTRTDTQYF
.,15,.,TRBV7-2,TRBJ1-2,TGTGCCAGCTCTCAAACGGGGACGGGGCTGTGGGGCTACACCTTC,CASSQTGTGLWGYTF
TRBD1,15,.,TRBV19,TRBJ2-1,TGTGCCAGTAGTATCCAGGGGGAGACCAACAATGAGCAGTTCTTC,CASSIQGETNNEQFF
.,16,few,TRBV27,TRBJ1-2,TGTGCCAGCAGTATAGGATCCAAGTGGGGTAACTATGGCTACACCTTC,CASSIGSKWGNYGYTF
.,11,once,TRBV19,TRBJ2-3,TGTGCCAGTAGTATAGGAGATACGCAGTATTTT,CASSIGDTQYF
.,14,.,TRBV18,TRBJ2-7,TGTGCCAGCTCACCACGACAGAACTCCTACGAGCAGTACTTC,CASSPRQNSYEQYF
.,13,.,TRBV6-5,TRBJ2-7,TGTGCCAGCAGTTATGGCGGTCACTACGAGCAGTACTTC,CASSYGGHYEQYF
.,12,.,TRBV6-1,TRBJ2-3,TGTGCCAGCAGGACAGGATCAGATACGCAGTATTTT,CASRTGSDTQYF
.,16,few,TRBV4-1,TRBJ2-1,TGCGCCAGCAGCCAAGTCACCAGGGGCTCCTACAATGAGCAGTTCTTC,CASSQVTRGSYNEQFF
TRBD2,13,.,TRBV20-1,TRBJ2-7,TGCAGTGCCACTAGCGGGAGGGGCTACGAGCAGTACTTC,CSATSGRGYEQYF
TRBD2,19,few,TRBV27,TRBJ2-7,TGTGCCAGCAGTTTACAGCCCCCCCTAGCGGCCCACGGATCTTACGAGCAGTACTTC,CASSLQPPLAAHGSYEQYF
TRBD2,16,.,TRBV6-2/TRBV6-3,TRBJ2-2,TGTGCCAGCAGTTGGGGCCTTCTAGCGGGACCCGGGGAGCTGTTTTTT,CASSWGLLAGPGELFF
.,14,.,TRBV6-1,TRBJ2-1,TGTGCCAGCATCCTGACGGTTGGGAACAATGAGCAGTTCTTC,CASILTVGNNEQFF
.,13,.,TRBV7-9,TRBJ1-3,TGTGCCAGCAGCAATGGGCCGGCAAACACCATATATTTT,CASSNGPANTIYF
TRBD1,12,few,TRBV6-1,TRBJ2-1,TGTGCCAGCACCAGACAGGGAGATGAGCAGTTCTTC,CASTRQGDEQFF
.,15,.,TRBV6-1,TRBJ2-1,TGTGCCAGCAGCTGGTGGGTAGGTCCCTACAATGAGCAGTTCTTC,CASSWWVGPYNEQFF
TRBD2,17,few,TRBV6-1,TRBJ2-5,TGTGCCAGCAGTCGGACTAGCGGGAGTGTATTCATGGAGACCCAGTACTTC,CASSRTSGSVFMETQYF
TRBD1,13,.,TRBV6-1,TRBJ1-5,TGTGCCAGCAGGGGACAGGGTACTCAGCCCCAGCATTTT,CASRGQGTQPQHF
.,13,once,TRBV6-2/TRBV6-3,TRBJ2-7,TGTGCCAGCAGTTACAGGGGGTCAAACGAGCAGTACTTC,CASSYRGSNEQYF
TRBD2,14,.,TRBV7-2,TRBJ2-1,TGTGCCACCACTCGACTAGCGGGAGGAAATGAGCAGTTCTTC,CATTRLAGGNEQFF
.,15,few,TRBV7-2,TRBJ2-7,TGTGCCAGCAGCCGTTCATCGGCTACCTCCTACGAGCAGTACTTC,CASSRSSATSYEQYF
.,14,few,TRBV28,TRBJ1-2,TGTGCCAGCAGACCCGCCTCGAGGAACTATGGCTACACCTTC,CASRPASRNYGYTF
.,14,.,TRBV7-3,TRBJ2-2,TGTGCCAGCAGCTTAATGAGTGGCACCGGGGAGCTGTTTTTT,CASSLMSGTGELFF
.,15,.,TRBV24-1,TRBJ2-1,TGTGCCACCAGTGATTTAGGGACCACAGACAATGAGCAGTTCTTC,CATSDLGTTDNEQFF
TRBD2,17,.,TRBV7-2,TRBJ2-3,TGTGCCAGCAGCTTATCCCCGGGACTAGGCTTCACAGATACGCAGTATTTT,CASSLSPGLGFTDTQYF
TRBD2,16,.,TRBV4-1,TRBJ2-1,TGCGCCAGCAGCCAAGAAGCGGGAGTCGGAGGGAATGAGCAGTTCTTC,CASSQEAGVGGNEQFF
TRBD2,16,.,TRBV7-3,TRBJ2-3,TGTGCCAGCAGCCCCCGACTAGCGGGGGGAACAGATACGCAGTATTTT,CASSPRLAGGTDTQYF
.,18,.,TRBV4-1,TRBJ1-5,TGCGCCAGCAGCCCGCAATTACCTGGGGCCCTTCCCAATCAGCCCCAGCATTTT,CASSPQLPGALPNQPQHF
TRBD1,16,.,TRBV19,TRBJ1-1,TGTGCCAGTACCGTCGACAGGGGGGTACGGAACACTGAAGCTTTCTTT,CASTVDRGVRNTEAFF
TRBD1,18,.,TRBV5-8,TRBJ2-7,TGTGCCAGCAGCTCGAGATACCAAGGGACAGGGGGTGCCTACGAGCAGTACTTC,CASSSRYQGTGGAYEQYF
TRBD1,17,.,TRBV15,TRBJ2-5,TGTGCCACCAGCAGAGATGGCTCTGGGACAGGGGCGGAGACCCAGTACTTC,CATSRDGSGTGAETQYF
.,16,.,TRBV28,TRBJ1-5,TGTGCCAGCAGCCTGACCCCAAGACTTGTTAATCAGCCCCAGCATTTT,CASSLTPRLVNQPQHF
.,14,.,TRBV6-1,TRBJ1-2,TGTGCCAGCAGTGAAGCTGGAGCTAACTATGGCTACACCTTC,CASSEAGANYGYTF
TRBD2,15,.,TRBV7-2,TRBJ2-3,TGTGCCAGCAGCTTAGTAGCGGGAGAGGTAGATACGCAGTATTTT,CASSLVAGEVDTQYF
TRBD1,15,.,TRBV7-8,TRBJ1-5,TGTGCCAGCAGCTTCAGGGGGCAGCCCAATCAGCCCCAGCATTTT,CASSFRGQPNQPQHF
.,15,.,TRBV6-1,TRBJ2-6,TGTGCCAGCAGTGAAGACCTCTCTGGGGCCAACGTCCTGACTTTC,CASSEDLSGANVLTF